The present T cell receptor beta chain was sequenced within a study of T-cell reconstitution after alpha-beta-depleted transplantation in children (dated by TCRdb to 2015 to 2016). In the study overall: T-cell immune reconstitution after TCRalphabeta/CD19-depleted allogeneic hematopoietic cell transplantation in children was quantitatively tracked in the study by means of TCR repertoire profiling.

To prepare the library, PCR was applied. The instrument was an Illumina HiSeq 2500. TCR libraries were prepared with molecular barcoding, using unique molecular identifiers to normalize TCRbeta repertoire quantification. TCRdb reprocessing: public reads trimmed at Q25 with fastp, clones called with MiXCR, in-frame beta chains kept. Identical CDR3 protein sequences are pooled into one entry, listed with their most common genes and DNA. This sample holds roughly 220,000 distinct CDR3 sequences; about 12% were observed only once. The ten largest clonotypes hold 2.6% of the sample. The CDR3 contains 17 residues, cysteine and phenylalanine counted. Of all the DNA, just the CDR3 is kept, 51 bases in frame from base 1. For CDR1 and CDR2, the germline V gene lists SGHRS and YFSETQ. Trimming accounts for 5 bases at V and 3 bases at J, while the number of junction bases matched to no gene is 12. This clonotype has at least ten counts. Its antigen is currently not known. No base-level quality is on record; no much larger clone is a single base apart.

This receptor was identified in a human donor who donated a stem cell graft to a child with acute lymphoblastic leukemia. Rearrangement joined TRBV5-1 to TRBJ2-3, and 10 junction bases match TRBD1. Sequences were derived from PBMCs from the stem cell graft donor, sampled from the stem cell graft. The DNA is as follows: TGCGCCAGCAGGCCGAATTTCCCGGGACAGGGGACAGATACGCAGTATTTT. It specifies CASRPNFPGQGTDTQYF.